The sequence of this T cell receptor (beta chain) was determined in a study of cytomegalovirus exposure and HLA in healthy donors. 60 Vbeta and 13 Jbeta primers were used in PCR. Sequenced by immunoSEQ multiplex PCR; TCRdb stores in-frame clones only, minus some. The repertoire has about 140,000 clones, approximately 81% of them found once; the top ten carry about 4.3%. V trimming: 6 bases; J trimming: 2 bases; junction bases outside the gene matches: 14. The CDR3 has 18 amino acids. Germline CDR1 SGHTA, CDR2 FQGNSA. Sequencing input: PBMCs. The V gene is TRBV7-2, the J gene TRBJ1-1, with 11 bases fitting TRBD1. The clonotype was recovered from a woman aged 35 to 49 in good health and CMV-seropositive. The CDR3 spells CASRQDRDRGEGNTEAFF. The CDR3 DNA follows: TGTGCCAGCAGACAAGACCGGGACAGGGGGGAAGGTAACACTGAAGCTTTCTTT.